This TCR beta chain was profiled in a study of early T cells in non-severe SARS-CoV-2 infection. Study at large: Sequencing targeted bulk RNA from unsorted whole blood, leaving chains unpaired.

CDR1 and CDR2 (germline): SGHAT, FQNNGV. Trimming left V 3 bases short and J 10 bases short, with 10 bases between. The CDR3 is made up of 13 amino acids. Study-level points and caveats: The matching step, a VDJdb search, favored anti-spike CD8 responses and missed private and CD4 specificities.

This clonotype was seen many times. Its target is unknown. Tagging with unique molecular identifiers was applied to individual cDNA molecules. TCRdb re-called the 5' RACE reads through MiXCR, storing one row per CDR3 protein. The data contain 25,000 to 30,000 distinct CDR3 sequences, approximately 5% of them singletons. This sequence joins TRBV11-2 and TRBJ1-6; the D gene is possibly TRBD1 (6 bases). The sequencing sample was made of whole blood. The receptor's source is an adult who was a healthcare worker with PCR-confirmed SARS-CoV-2 infection or an uninfected control (not recorded which). The CDR3 loop is CASSLNRDSPLHF. CDR3 bases: TGTGCCAGCAGCTTGAACAGGGACTCACCCCTCCACTTT.